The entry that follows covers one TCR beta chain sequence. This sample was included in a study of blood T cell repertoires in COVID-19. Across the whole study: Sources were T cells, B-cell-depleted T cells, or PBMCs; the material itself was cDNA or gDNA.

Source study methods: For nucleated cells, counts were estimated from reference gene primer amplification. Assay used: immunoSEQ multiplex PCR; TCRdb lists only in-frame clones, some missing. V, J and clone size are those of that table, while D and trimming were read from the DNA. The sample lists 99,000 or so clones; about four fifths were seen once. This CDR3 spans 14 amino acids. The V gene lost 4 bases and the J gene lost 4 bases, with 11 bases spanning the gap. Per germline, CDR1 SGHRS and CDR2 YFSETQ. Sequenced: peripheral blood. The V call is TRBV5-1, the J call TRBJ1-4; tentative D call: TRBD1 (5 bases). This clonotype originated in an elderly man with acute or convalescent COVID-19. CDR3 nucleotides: TGCGCCAGCAGCGTAGACAGCTTTAATGAAAAACTGTTTTTT. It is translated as CASSVDSFNEKLFF. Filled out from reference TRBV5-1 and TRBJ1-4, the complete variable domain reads KAGVTQTPRYLIKTRGQQVTLSCSPISGHRSVSWYQQTPGQGLQFLFEYFSETQRNKGNFPGRFSGRQFSNSRSEMNVSTLELGDSALYLCASSVDSFNEKLFFGSGTQLSVL.